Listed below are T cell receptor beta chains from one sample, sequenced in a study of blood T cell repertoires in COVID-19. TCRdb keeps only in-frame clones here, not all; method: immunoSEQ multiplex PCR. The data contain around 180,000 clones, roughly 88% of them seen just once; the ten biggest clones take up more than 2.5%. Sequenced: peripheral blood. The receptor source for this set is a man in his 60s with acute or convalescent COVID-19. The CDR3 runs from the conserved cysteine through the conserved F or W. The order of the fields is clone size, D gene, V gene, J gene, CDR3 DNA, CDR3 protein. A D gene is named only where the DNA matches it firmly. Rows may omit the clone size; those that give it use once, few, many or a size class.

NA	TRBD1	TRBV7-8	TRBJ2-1	TGTGCCAGCAGCTTAATTGGACAGGGATTCTCCGGCAATGAGCAGTTCTTC	CASSLIGQGFSGNEQFF
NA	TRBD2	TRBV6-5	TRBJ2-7	TGTGCCAGCAGACGCGGGGCTAGCGGGGAGTACGAGCAGTACTTC	CASRRGASGEYEQYF
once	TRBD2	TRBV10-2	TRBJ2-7	TGCGCCAGCAGAGAGCGGGAGAAAGACGAGCAGTACTTC	CASREREKDEQYF
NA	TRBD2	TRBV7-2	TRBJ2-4	TGTGCCAGCAGCTCGCCGGGACTAGCGGGAGCCGTTGACATTCAGTACTTC	CASSSPGLAGAVDIQYF
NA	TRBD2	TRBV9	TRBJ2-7	TGTGCCAGCAGCGTAGATTTAGCGGGAGACTACGAGCAGTACTTC	CASSVDLAGDYEQYF
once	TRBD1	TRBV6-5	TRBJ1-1	TGTGCCAGCAGGACCGGGACAGGGGGTACTGAAGCTTTCTTT	CASRTGTGGTEAFF
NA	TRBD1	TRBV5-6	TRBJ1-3	TGTGCCAGTTCTATGGGGGGACAGATAAGCTCTGGAAACACCATATATTTT	CASSMGGQISSGNTIYF
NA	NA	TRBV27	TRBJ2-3	TGTGCCAGCAGTTCAGATTGGGGGGGCACAGATACGCAGTATTTT	CASSSDWGGTDTQYF
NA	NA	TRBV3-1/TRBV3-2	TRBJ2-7	TGTGCCAGCAGCTCTCTTTTCTACGAGCAGTACTTC	CASSSLFYEQYF
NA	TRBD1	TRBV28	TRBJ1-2	TGTGCCAGCAGCCGGACAGGAATGGAGGGCTACACCTTC	CASSRTGMEGYTF
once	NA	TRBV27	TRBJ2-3	TGTGCCAGCAGTTTTACTGGAGCCGGGCGGGGTACGCAGTATTTT	CASSFTGAGRGTQYF
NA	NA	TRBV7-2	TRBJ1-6	TGTGCCAGCAGCGTACAGTCCGGGGTGAATTCACCCCTCCACTTT	CASSVQSGVNSPLHF
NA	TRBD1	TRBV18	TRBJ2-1	TGTGCCAGCTCCTTCGGGACAGGGGGAAATGAGCAGTTCTTC	CASSFGTGGNEQFF
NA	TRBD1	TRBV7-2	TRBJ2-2	TGTGCCAGCAGATTAGACAGGGGGCGCACCGGGGAGCTGTTTTTT	CASRLDRGRTGELFF
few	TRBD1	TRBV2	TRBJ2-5	TGTGCCAGCAGTGTGACAGGGGGCCAAGAGACCCAGTACTTC	CASSVTGGQETQYF
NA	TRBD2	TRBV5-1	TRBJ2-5	TGCGCCAGCAGCACCAACCGGGACTACACGTACCAAGAGACCCAGTACTTC	CASSTNRDYTYQETQYF
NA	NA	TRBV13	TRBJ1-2	TGTGCCAGCAGCCAGGGCATGGGTAACTATGGCTACACCTTC	CASSQGMGNYGYTF
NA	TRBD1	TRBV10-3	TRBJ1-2	TGTGCCATCAGGGTACAGGGGTCCGCCTATGGCTACACCTTC	CAIRVQGSAYGYTF
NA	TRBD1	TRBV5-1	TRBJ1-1	TGCGCCAGCAGCGATATTACAGGGGGGAACACTGAAGCTTTCTTT	CASSDITGGNTEAFF
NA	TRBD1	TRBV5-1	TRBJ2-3	TGCGCCAGCAGCCCTGGGACAGGGGCAGATACGCAGTATTTT	CASSPGTGADTQYF
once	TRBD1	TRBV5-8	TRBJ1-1	TGTGCCAGCAGTCGACAGGGAGTAGGGACTGAAGCTTTCTTT	CASSRQGVGTEAFF
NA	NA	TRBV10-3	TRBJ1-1	TGTGCCATCATGGAGAGTCAGACGAACACTGAAGCTTTCTTT	CAIMESQTNTEAFF
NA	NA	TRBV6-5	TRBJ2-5	TGTGCCAGCAGCCCGTTCCGCGGCGGGGAGACCCAGTACTTC	CASSPFRGGETQYF
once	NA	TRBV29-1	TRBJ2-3	TGCAGCGTGCGTCTAGGCACAGATACGCAGTATTTT	CSVRLGTDTQYF
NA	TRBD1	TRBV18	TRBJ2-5	TGTGCCACCGGATGTCCAGGGGGAGTTTGGAGAAGGGTGCGAGAGACCCAGTACTTC	CATGCPGGVWRRVRETQYF
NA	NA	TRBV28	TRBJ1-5	TGTGCCAGCAGTTTCGTAGGCGGGTCAAATCAGCCCCAGCATTTT	CASSFVGGSNQPQHF
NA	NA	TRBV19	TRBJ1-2	TGTGCCAGTACCCGGTGGTCAAACTATGGCTACACCTTC	CASTRWSNYGYTF